This TCR beta chain is drawn from a study of blood T cell repertoires in COVID-19. About the research overall: The United States, Italy and Spain supplied acute and convalescent COVID-19 samples. From T cells, B-cell-depleted T cells, or PBMCs came the material, which was cDNA or gDNA.

The authors' processing: From reference gene primer amplification, estimates of nucleated cell counts were derived. The data were produced by immunoSEQ multiplex PCR, yet TCRdb's version contains in-frame clones alone and is incomplete. V and J calls and clone size are copied from that table; D and trimming were computed from the DNA. The sample yields around 150,000 clones, roughly 91% seen once. CDR1 MNHEY and CDR2 SVGAGI come from the germline V gene. CDR3 size: 14 residues. The ends were cut back, 2 bases at V and 11 bases at J, with 13 bases in the middle. This receptor was obtained from a woman aged 50 to 60 with acute or convalescent COVID-19. The sequenced sample consisted of peripheral blood. V usage is TRBV6-5 and J usage is TRBJ1-6; D is undetermined. In nucleotides, the CDR3 is TGTGCCAGCAGTTACGGGGAGTTTGTGACACCCCTCCACTTT. As protein: CASSYGEFVTPLHF.